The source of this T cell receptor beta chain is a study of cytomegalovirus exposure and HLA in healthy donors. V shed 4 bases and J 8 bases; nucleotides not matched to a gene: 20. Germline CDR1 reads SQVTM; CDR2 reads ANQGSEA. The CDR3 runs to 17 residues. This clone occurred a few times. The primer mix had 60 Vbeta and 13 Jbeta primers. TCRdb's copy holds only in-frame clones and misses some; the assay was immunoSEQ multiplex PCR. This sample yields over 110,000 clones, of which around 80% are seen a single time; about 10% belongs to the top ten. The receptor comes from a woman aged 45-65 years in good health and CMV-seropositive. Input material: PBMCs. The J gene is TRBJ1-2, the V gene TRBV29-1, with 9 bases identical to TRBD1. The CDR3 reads CSVVPLGTGTPGGGYTF. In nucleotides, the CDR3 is TGCAGCGTTGTGCCCCTCGGGACAGGGACTCCCGGGGGGGGCTACACCTTC.